The clone carrying this T cell receptor (beta chain) appeared a few times. These data belong to a study of blood T cell repertoires in COVID-19. Study-wide background: COVID-19 samples collected from the United States, Italy and Spain covered acute and convalescent phases. Nucleic acid was either cDNA or gDNA, and it came from T cells, B-cell-depleted T cells, or PBMCs.

V lost 2 bases, J lost 0 bases, and 8 bases lay in between. Germline CDR1 KGHSH, CDR2 LQKENI. The CDR3 runs 15 residues. As processed by the authors: Scientists estimated how many nucleated cells there were by amplifying reference gene primers. Profiled with immunoSEQ multiplex PCR; TCRdb holds only in-frame clones, not every one. V, J and clone size were drawn from that table, and D and trimming were deduced from the DNA. This repertoire shows about 140,000 clones, 79% found once; its top ten account for approximately 3.5%. The chain uses TRBV18 and TRBJ1-3; TRBD1 is a possible D gene (5 bases). The sequence came from a man aged 55 to 69 with acute or convalescent COVID-19. The sample comprised peripheral blood. The CDR3 spells CASSPWQGSGNTIYF. The CDR3 region has the DNA TGTGCCAGCTCACCATGGCAGGGCTCTGGAAACACCATATATTTT.